Listed here are 20 T cell receptor beta chains from one sample, sequenced in a study of radiotherapy plus CTLA-4 blockade in lung cancer. Only in-frame clones appear in the TCRdb table, and some are missing; sequencing was by immunoSEQ multiplex PCR. The sample carries about 62,000 clones, roughly four fifths recorded once. The sequenced sample was peripheral blood, obtained from a patient treated with radiotherapy plus ipilimumab. The receptor set was obtained from a human donor with non-small cell lung cancer who had a complete response to radiotherapy plus ipilimumab.

This clone appeared a single time. V and J are TRBV27 and TRBJ2-5; perhaps TRBD1 as D (7 bases). The CDR3 covers 11 residues. CDR1 MNHEY and CDR2 SMNVEV come from the germline V gene (reference sequence). Trimming left V 9 bases short and J 11 bases short, with 16 bases between. The CDR3 nucleotides are TGTGCCAGTGCCTCGACAGGGAGGCAGTACTTC. Its translation is CASASTGRQYF.

The chain is built from TRBV29-1 and TRBJ1-1; D is unclear. The length of the CDR3 is 10 residues. The germline CDR1 and CDR2 sequences are SQVTM and ANQGSEA. Trimming shortened V by 7 bases and J by 5 bases, and 8 bases separated the two germline ends. The CDR3 bases are TGCAGCGCGCAACAAACTGAAGCTTTCTTT. Its translation is CSAQQTEAFF.

This chain uses TRBV6-5 with TRBJ1-5; D not certain. The CDR3 is 13 amino acids. V lost 7 bases, J lost 11 bases, and 18 bases lay in between. CDR1 is MNHEY, CDR2 SVGAGI, per germline. CDR3 DNA: TGTGCCAGCACCCGAGGAGGGCTAGGGTCCCAGCATTTT. Amino acids: CASTRGGLGSQHF.

This clone came up once. The genes are TRBV2 and TRBJ2-7; the match to TRBD1 covers 9 bases. Unmatched junction bases numbered 14, after V lost 4 bases and J lost 1 base. Germline CDR1 is SNHLY and CDR2 is FYNNEI. The CDR3 is 18 residues long. This CDR3 is CASSAELSTTGGSYEQYF. Written as DNA, the CDR3 is TGTGCCAGCAGTGCCGAATTAAGCACGACAGGGGGGTCCTACGAGCAGTACTTC.

The J gene is TRBJ1-2, the V gene TRBV5-8; D perhaps matches TRBD1 (5 bases). The CDR3 totals 13 residues. V was cut by 4 bases and J by 4 bases, with 11 bases left in between. Germline CDR1 and CDR2: SGHTS and YDEGEE. The CDR3 region has the DNA TGTGCCAGCAGCCCGACGGGGGGCTATGGCTACACCTTC. This sequence encodes CASSPTGGYGYTF.

This clone was observed a few times. The rearrangement links TRBV28 to TRBJ2-3; TRBD2 might be the D (6 bases). This CDR3 is 16 amino acids long. Germline CDR1 reads MDHEN; CDR2 reads SYDVKM. V was clipped by 4 bases and J by 4 bases, with 18 bases between them. CDR3 nucleotides: TGTGCCAGCAGTTCCGTCTGGGGGGATGGAGCAGATACGCAGTATTTT. It translates to CASSSVWGDGADTQYF.

This clone appeared a few times. This chain links TRBV11-2 with TRBJ2-1; 15 bases line up with TRBD2. This CDR3 is built from 15 residues. V lost 4 bases, J lost 9 bases, and 4 bases stayed unmatched. Looked up from germline, CDR1 is SGHAT and CDR2 is FQNNGV. The CDR3 is CASSWTSGGAGEQFF. The CDR3 coding sequence is TGTGCCAGCAGCTGGACTAGCGGGGGGGCTGGTGAGCAGTTCTTC.

The rearrangement links TRBV9 to TRBJ2-5; 7 nucleotides match TRBD2. The CDR3 consists of 15 residues. Germline V CDR1 and CDR2: SGDLS, YYNGEE. V trimming: 3 bases; J trimming: 3 bases; junction bases outside the gene matches: 8. The CDR3 reads CASSELTSEKETQYF. The CDR3 nucleotides read TGTGCCAGCAGCGAACTCACTAGCGAAAAAGAGACCCAGTACTTC.

The chain uses TRBV5-1 and TRBJ2-2, with a weak D call TRBD2 (5 bases). The germline gives CDR1 SGHRS, CDR2 YFSETQ. The CDR3 is 15 amino acids. V lost 4 bases, J lost 7 bases, and 17 bases lay in between. The CDR3 sequence: CASSPQSSLVGELFF. CDR3 DNA: TGCGCCAGCAGCCCCCAATCTTCACTAGTCGGGGAGCTGTTTTTT. The variable domain in full, with the rest retrieved from reference TRBV5-1 and TRBJ2-2, is KAGVTQTPRYLIKTRGQQVTLSCSPISGHRSVSWYQQTPGQGLQFLFEYFSETQRNKGNFPGRFSGRQFSNSRSEMNVSTLELGDSALYLCASSPQSSLVGELFFGEGSRLTVL.

The V and J genes are TRBV30 and TRBJ2-1; D perhaps matches TRBD2 (6 bases). The CDR3 spans 14 residues. V was shortened by 8 bases and J by 8 bases, with 22 bases between the two germline ends. Looked up from germline, CDR1 is GTSNPN and CDR2 is SVGIG (reference sequence). The CDR3 spells CAGLTSSSWHEQFF. The CDR3 coding sequence is TGTGCCGGATTAACTAGCTCCTCTTGGCATGAGCAGTTCTTC.

The chain carries TRBV29-1 and TRBJ2-1; 9 nucleotides agree with TRBD2. This CDR3 spans 15 amino acids. V lost 1 base to trimming and J lost 7 bases; unmatched junction nucleotides: 8. Germline V gene lookup returns CDR1 SQVTM and CDR2 ANQGSEA. The CDR3 coding sequence is TGCAGCGTTGAAGGGGGACTAGCATTCGTAAATGAGCAGTTCTTC. Translation gives CSVEGGLAFVNEQFF.

The chain has TRBV7-2 and TRBJ2-4; TRBD2 matches 10 bases. V dropped 1 base and J dropped 0; count of bases not matched to a gene: 6. CDR1 SGHTA and CDR2 FQGNSA come from the germline V gene. The CDR3 totals 18 residues. CDR3 bases: TGTGCCAGCAGCTTAGGTCCCTTAGCGGGGGGAGCCAAAAACATTCAGTACTTC. Translated, it gives CASSLGPLAGGAKNIQYF.

This chain joins TRBV2 and TRBJ2-1; 7 bases fit TRBD2. Germline CDR1 reads SNHLY; CDR2 reads FYNNEI. V was clipped by 4 bases and J by 4 bases; unmatched bases: 10. This CDR3 contains 16 residues. Here the CDR3 reads CASSVGQRGLYNEQFF. DNA for the CDR3: TGTGCCAGCAGTGTCGGTCAGCGGGGCTTATACAATGAGCAGTTCTTC.

This chain connects TRBV6-1 to TRBJ1-2; D possibly corresponds to TRBD1 (6 bases). CDR1 is MNHNS and CDR2 is SASEGT in the germline V gene. Trimming removed 0 bases at V and 7 bases at J, with 18 bases between. The CDR3 has 16 amino acids. The DNA of the CDR3 is TGTGCCAGCAGTGAAGCGGCAAGACAGGCCTTCGTTGGCTACACCTTC. Its protein product is CASSEAARQAFVGYTF.

The chain has TRBV15 and TRBJ1-5; 8 bases align to TRBD1. Trimming removed 3 bases from V and 3 bases from J; junction bases left unmatched: 4. This CDR3 has 15 residues. In germline, CDR1 is LNHNV, CDR2 YYDKDF (reference sequence). CDR3 in amino acids: CATSSRTGFNQPQHF. In DNA, the CDR3 is TGTGCCACCAGCAGCCGGACAGGGTTCAATCAGCCCCAGCATTTT.

This clone was picked up a small number of times. The rearrangement uses TRBV7-8 and TRBJ1-6, with 9 bases that match TRBD1. The V segment lost 4 bases and the J segment 4 bases; nucleotides outside the gene matches: 5. The CDR3 extends over 16 amino acids. Per the germline V gene, CDR1 is SGHVS and CDR2 is FQNEAQ. CDR3: CASSSGQGFYNSPLHF. The DNA for the CDR3 is TGTGCCAGCAGCTCAGGACAGGGGTTTTATAATTCACCCCTCCACTTT.

This clone was picked up a small number of times. The chain links TRBV21-1 to TRBJ2-3; TRBD2 was called by the table and not checked on the DNA. TRBV21-1 is recorded as a pseudogene. The CDR3 length is 14 residues. The CDR3 DNA reads TGTGCCAGCAGCATCGGGTCAGTCACAGATACGCAGTATTTT. The encoded protein is CASSIGSVTDTQYF.

The V and J genes are TRBV30 and TRBJ2-1; weak D call: TRBD1 (5 bases). The germline V and J ends were trimmed by 3 bases and 7 bases, with 10 bases remaining between them. This CDR3 has 12 amino acids. The germline V gene encodes CDR1 GTSNPN and CDR2 SVGIG (reference sequence). This CDR3 is CAWRGSGNEQFF. DNA of the CDR3: TGTGCCTGGAGGGGTTCAGGGAATGAGCAGTTCTTC.

The chain recombines TRBV5-1 with TRBJ2-5, with D perhaps matching TRBD1 (5 bases). V was clipped by 4 bases and J by 6 bases, with 13 bases between them. Germline V gives CDR1 SGHRS, CDR2 YFSETQ. This CDR3 is 13 amino acids long. Written as DNA, the CDR3 is TGCGCCAGCAGCGGTACAGGAACAAAGACCCAGTACTTC. Residues: CASSGTGTKTQYF. Based on the CDR3 plus reference TRBV5-1 and TRBJ2-5, the full variable domain is KAGVTQTPRYLIKTRGQQVTLSCSPISGHRSVSWYQQTPGQGLQFLFEYFSETQRNKGNFPGRFSGRQFSNSRSEMNVSTLELGDSALYLCASSGTGTKTQYFGPGTRLLVL.

This clone was detected once. The genes are TRBV7-9 and TRBJ1-1, with D perhaps TRBD1 (6 bases). The germline V gene encodes CDR1 SEHNR and CDR2 FQNEAQ (reference sequence). The V end was cut by 2 bases, the J end by 9 bases, with 10 bases between. The CDR3 contains 12 residues. The CDR3 sequence is CASSLNRDKAFF. DNA for the CDR3: TGTGCCAGCAGCTTAAACCGGGACAAAGCTTTCTTT.